The clone carrying this TCR beta chain was observed a handful of times. Its antigen is not identified. Making TCR cDNA involved 5'RACE template switching, which added UMIs and a universal primer site. TCRdb analysed the 5' RACE reads with MiXCR anew, one entry per CDR3 protein. The data contain more than 300,000 distinct CDR3 sequences, over 8.5% of them seen just once; the ten biggest clones take up less than 3.5%. The entry originates in a study of T cells after yellow fever vaccination. The study's findings and limits: After the booster, 95% to 98% of CD4 and roughly nine tenths of CD8 primary-response clones were re-detected. A small share of clonotypes appeared in both CD4 and CD8 compartments.

The TCR comes from a man aged 18-30 years who received the YFV17D yellow fever vaccine. The sequences come from CD4+ T cells sorted from PBMCs, collected 45 days after the yellow fever booster vaccination.

This CDR3 is CASSPSTGTSQPQHF. For the CDR3, the DNA is TGTGCCAGCAGCCCATCGACAGGGACGAGTCAGCCCCAGCATTTT. The V call is TRBV9, the J call TRBJ1-5; 7 nucleotides match TRBD1. From germline, CDR1 is SGDLS and CDR2 YYNGEE. Trimming at V came to 4 bases and at J to 6 bases, leaving 10 bases not matched to a gene. The CDR3 consists of 15 residues.